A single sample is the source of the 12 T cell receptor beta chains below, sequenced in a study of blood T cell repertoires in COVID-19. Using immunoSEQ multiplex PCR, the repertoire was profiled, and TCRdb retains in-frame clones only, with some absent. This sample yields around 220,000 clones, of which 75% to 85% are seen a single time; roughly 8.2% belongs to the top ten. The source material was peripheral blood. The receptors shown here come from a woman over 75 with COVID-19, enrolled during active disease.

The DNA of the CDR3 is TGTGCCAGCAGTTCGGCGGGAGGGGGCTACAATGAGCAGTTCTTC. It encodes CASSSAGGGYNEQFF. The V call is TRBV7-2, the J call TRBJ2-1; the match to TRBD2 covers 9 bases. Germline CDR1 reads SGHTA; CDR2 reads FQGNSA. Trimming cost V 6 bases and J 3 bases; bases outside gene matches: 6. The CDR3 runs to 15 residues.

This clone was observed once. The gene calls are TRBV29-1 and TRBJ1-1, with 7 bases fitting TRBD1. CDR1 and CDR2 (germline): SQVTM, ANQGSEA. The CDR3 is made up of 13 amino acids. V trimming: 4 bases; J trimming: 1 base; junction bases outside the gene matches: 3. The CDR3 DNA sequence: TGCAGCGTTGGACAGGGAACGAACACTGAAGCTTTCTTT. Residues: CSVGQGTNTEAFF.

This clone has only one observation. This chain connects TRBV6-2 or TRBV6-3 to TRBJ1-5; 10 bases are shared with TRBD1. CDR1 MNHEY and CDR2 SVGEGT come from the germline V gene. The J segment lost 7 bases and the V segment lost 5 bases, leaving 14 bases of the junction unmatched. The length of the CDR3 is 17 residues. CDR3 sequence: CASSTNSGTGVRQPQHF. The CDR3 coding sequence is TGTGCCAGCAGTACAAATTCCGGGACAGGGGTAAGGCAGCCCCAGCATTTT.

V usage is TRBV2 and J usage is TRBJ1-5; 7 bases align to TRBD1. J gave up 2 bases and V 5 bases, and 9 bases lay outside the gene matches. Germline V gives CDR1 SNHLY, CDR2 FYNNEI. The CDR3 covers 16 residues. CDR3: CASSLDRVRGNQPQHF. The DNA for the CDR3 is TGTGCCAGCAGTCTCGACAGGGTAAGGGGCAATCAGCCCCAGCATTTT.

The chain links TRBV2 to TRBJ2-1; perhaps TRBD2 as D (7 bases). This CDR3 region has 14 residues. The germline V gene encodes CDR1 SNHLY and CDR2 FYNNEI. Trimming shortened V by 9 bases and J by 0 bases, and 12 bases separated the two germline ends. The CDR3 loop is CASGGALSYNEQFF. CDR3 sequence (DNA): TGTGCCAGTGGGGGGGCCCTCTCCTACAATGAGCAGTTCTTC.

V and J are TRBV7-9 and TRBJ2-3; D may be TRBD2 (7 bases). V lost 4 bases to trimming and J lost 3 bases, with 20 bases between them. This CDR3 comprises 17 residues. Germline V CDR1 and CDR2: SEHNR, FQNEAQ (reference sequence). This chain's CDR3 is CASSSGRGPRGTDTQYF. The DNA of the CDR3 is TGTGCCAGCAGCTCAGGGCGGGGGCCCCGGGGGACAGATACGCAGTATTTT.

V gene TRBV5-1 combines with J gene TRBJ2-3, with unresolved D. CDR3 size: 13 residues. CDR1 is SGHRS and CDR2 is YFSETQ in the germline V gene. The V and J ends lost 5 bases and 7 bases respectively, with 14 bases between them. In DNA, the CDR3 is TGCGCCAGCAGAAATCAGGTTGCGAATACGCAGTATTTT. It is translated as CASRNQVANTQYF.

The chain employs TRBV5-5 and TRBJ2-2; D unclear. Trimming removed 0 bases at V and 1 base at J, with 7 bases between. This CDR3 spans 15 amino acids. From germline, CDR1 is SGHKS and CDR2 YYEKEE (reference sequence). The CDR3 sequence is CASSLGQVNTGELFF. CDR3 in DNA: TGTGCCAGCAGCTTGGGACAAGTGAACACCGGGGAGCTGTTTTTT. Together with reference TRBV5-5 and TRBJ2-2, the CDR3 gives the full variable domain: DAGVTQSPTHLIKTRGQQVTLRCSPISGHKSVSWYQQVLGQGPQFIFQYYEKEERGRGNFPDRFSARQFPNYSSELNVNALLLGDSALYLCASSLGQVNTGELFFGEGSRLTVL.

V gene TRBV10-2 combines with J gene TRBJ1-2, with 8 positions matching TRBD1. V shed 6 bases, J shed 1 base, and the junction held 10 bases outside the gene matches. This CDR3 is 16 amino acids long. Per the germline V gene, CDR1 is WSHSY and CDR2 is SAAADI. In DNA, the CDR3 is TGCGCCAGCAGCGCTCTCCGGGACAGGCATAACTATGGCTACACCTTC. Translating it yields CASSALRDRHNYGYTF.

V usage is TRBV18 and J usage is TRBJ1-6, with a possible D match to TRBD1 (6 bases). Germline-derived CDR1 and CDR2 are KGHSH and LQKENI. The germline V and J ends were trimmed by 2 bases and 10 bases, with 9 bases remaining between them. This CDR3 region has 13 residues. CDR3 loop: CASSPRTESPLHF. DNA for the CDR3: TGTGCCAGCTCACCAAGGACAGAATCACCCCTCCACTTT. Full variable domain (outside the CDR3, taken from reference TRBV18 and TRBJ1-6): NAGVMQNPRHLVRRRGQEARLRCSPMKGHSHVYWYRQLPEEGLKFMVYLQKENIIDESGMPKERFSAEFPKEGPSILRIQQVVRGDSAAYFCASSPRTESPLHFGNGTRLTVT.

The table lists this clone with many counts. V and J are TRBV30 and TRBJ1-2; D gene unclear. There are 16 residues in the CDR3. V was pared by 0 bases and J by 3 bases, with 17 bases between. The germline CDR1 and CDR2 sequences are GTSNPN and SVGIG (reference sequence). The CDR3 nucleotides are TGTGCCTGGAGTGTATCGGCCCTACCTGGGCACTATGGCTACACCTTC. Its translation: CAWSVSALPGHYGYTF.

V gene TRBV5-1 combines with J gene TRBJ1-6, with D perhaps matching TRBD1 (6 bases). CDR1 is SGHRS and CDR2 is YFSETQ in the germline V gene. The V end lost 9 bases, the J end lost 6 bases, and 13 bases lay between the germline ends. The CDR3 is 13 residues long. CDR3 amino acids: CATSRGSNSPLHF. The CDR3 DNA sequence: TGCGCCACCTCAAGGGGGTCTAATTCACCCCTCCACTTT. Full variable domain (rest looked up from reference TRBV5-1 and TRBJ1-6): KAGVTQTPRYLIKTRGQQVTLSCSPISGHRSVSWYQQTPGQGLQFLFEYFSETQRNKGNFPGRFSGRQFSNSRSEMNVSTLELGDSALYLCATSRGSNSPLHFGNGTRLTVT.